The rows below give T cell receptor beta chains drawn from one sample of a study of cytomegalovirus exposure and HLA in healthy donors. The table came from immunoSEQ multiplex PCR; TCRdb's copy has only in-frame clones and leaves some out. Of 150,000 to 200,000 clones listed, more than 75% are singletons. Sequencing was carried out using PBMCs. The source of these receptors is a woman aged 50 to 60 in good health and CMV-seronegative. CDR3s include the opening cysteine and the closing phenylalanine or tryptophan. The D gene is left open where the match is weak. Expanded clones are given a class, and other clones once, few, many or no size at all.

cdr3_nt cdr3_aa j_call clone_size d_call v_call
TGCAGCGTCCGGGGGGGGCTGAACACTGAAGCTTTCTTT CSVRGGLNTEAFF TRBJ1-1 . . TRBV29-1
TGTGCCAGCAGTCCTGAGGGTTCAGCTTACAATCAGCCCCAGCATTTT CASSPEGSAYNQPQHF TRBJ1-5 . . TRBV6-4
TGTGCCAGCAGTCCCTCGGCAGGGAACTACGAGCAGTACTTC CASSPSAGNYEQYF TRBJ2-7 . . TRBV27
TGTGCCAGCAGCCCGGGGTGGCTATCAAATGAGCAGTTCTTC CASSPGWLSNEQFF TRBJ2-1 . . TRBV5-4
TGTGCCAGCAGCTTTCTCGAGGGGGGGAAGGAAAAACTGTTTTTT CASSFLEGGKEKLFF TRBJ1-4 . . TRBV9
TGTGCCAGCAGCCCTACCCCCCCCGGGGCGGGGGCCTCCTACGAGCAGTACTTC CASSPTPPGAGASYEQYF TRBJ2-7 . . TRBV7-3
TGCGCCAGCGGACAGGGAAGATCCTACGAGCAGTACTTC CASGQGRSYEQYF TRBJ2-7 few TRBD1 TRBV5-1
TGTGCCAGCAGCGTAGAGGGACAGGGTGGGACTGAAGCTTTCTTT CASSVEGQGGTEAFF TRBJ1-1 once TRBD1 TRBV9
TGTGCCAGCTCACCCCTGACAGGGACGGGCAATCAGCCCCAGCATTTT CASSPLTGTGNQPQHF TRBJ1-5 . TRBD1 TRBV18
TGTGCCATCAGTGAGGGGGAAGCGGGAGAAGATACGCAGTATTTT CAISEGEAGEDTQYF TRBJ2-3 few TRBD2 TRBV10-3
TGTGCCAGCAGCTTGGAAGGGGCTGCATCTGGAAACACCATATATTTT CASSLEGAASGNTIYF TRBJ1-3 . . TRBV5-6
TGCGCCAGCAGCTTGAGAACAGGAGGCTACACCTTC CASSLRTGGYTF TRBJ1-2 . . TRBV5-1
TGTGCCAGCAGCTTTCAGGGCCGCGAGCAGTATTTT CASSFQGREQYF TRBJ2-3 . . TRBV5-4
TGTGCCAGTAGTTCTCAGGGAGGTGGCAATCAGCCCCAGCATTTT CASSSQGGGNQPQHF TRBJ1-5 . . TRBV19
TGTGCCAGCAGCCGCCAGGGATTTAGGGCCTATAATTCACCCCTCCACTTT CASSRQGFRAYNSPLHF TRBJ1-6 . . TRBV27
TGTGCCAGCAGCACCGACAGGGGCAGAGATGAAAAACTGTTTTTT CASSTDRGRDEKLFF TRBJ1-4 . TRBD1 TRBV9
TGCGCCAGCAGCAAAGGGGCGGGGGGCGACGATGAAGCTTTCTTT CASSKGAGGDDEAFF TRBJ1-1 . . TRBV4-3
TGCGCCAGCAGCGCGGGAGGGTTAGGGGCTTTCTTT CASSAGGLGAFF TRBJ1-1 . . TRBV5-1
TGTGCCAGCAGTTTGGCGAGCCGTGCTAGCGGGCCACCCTACGAGCAGTACTTC CASSLASRASGPPYEQYF TRBJ2-7 . TRBD2 TRBV28
TGTGCCAGCAGTCCCTCGAGGCCGTCGGGTCCTGATGGCTACACCTTC CASSPSRPSGPDGYTF TRBJ1-2 . . TRBV27
TGTGCCAGCAGGACGACCGGGGGGGGTGCCGAGCAGTACTTC CASRTTGGGAEQYF TRBJ2-7 . TRBD2 TRBV11-2
TGTGCCAGCAGCGCCCCCCGGGACAGGGGTATCACTGAAGCTTTCTTT CASSAPRDRGITEAFF TRBJ1-1 . TRBD1 TRBV27
TGCAGCGTTGCCTCCCCGGGAGAGCAGTACTTC CSVASPGEQYF TRBJ2-5 once . TRBV29-1
TGTGCCAGTAGTACCCAGTCCGGACAGGGGGGTTCACCCCTCCACTTT CASSTQSGQGGSPLHF TRBJ1-6 . TRBD1 TRBV19
TGTGCCAGCAGCTGGGGCGGAGGGACAGATACGCAGTATTTT CASSWGGGTDTQYF TRBJ2-3 few . TRBV14
TGTGCCAGCAGCTTAGGGCTGGCTAGCGCCCCAAAGACCCAGTACTTC CASSLGLASAPKTQYF TRBJ2-5 . . TRBV5-6
TGTGCCAGCAGTGAACAGGGTAGCAATCAGCCCCAGCATTTT CASSEQGSNQPQHF TRBJ1-5 few . TRBV6-1
TGTGCCAGCAGCTGGGGACAGGTCGGGCGAGATACGCAGTATTTT CASSWGQVGRDTQYF TRBJ2-3 . TRBD1 TRBV5-8
TGCAGCGTCCTCGGACAGAAAGAGACCCAGTACTTC CSVLGQKETQYF TRBJ2-5 . . TRBV29-1
TGTGCCAGCAGCAACGCTCTGACTAGCGGGTCGAATGAGCAGTTCTTC CASSNALTSGSNEQFF TRBJ2-1 . TRBD2 TRBV7-2
TGCAGCGTCGTACAGGGGAGCGGCACTGAAGCTTTCTTT CSVVQGSGTEAFF TRBJ1-1 . TRBD1 TRBV29-1
TGTGCCAGTAGTATAGGGGGGCAGGCTAGGGAGACCCAGTACTTC CASSIGGQARETQYF TRBJ2-5 . . TRBV19
TGTGCCAGCAGTGAATGGAGACTCCCGGAAAAACTGTTTTTT CASSEWRLPEKLFF TRBJ1-4 . . TRBV6-1
TGTGCCAGCAGGGCGGGGTTGAATAATGAAAAACTGTTTTTT CASRAGLNNEKLFF TRBJ1-4 . . TRBV6-6
TGTGCCACCAGCGGGCAGCAAGAGACCCAGTACTTC CATSGQQETQYF TRBJ2-5 . . TRBV15
TGTGCCAGCTCACCAACGACGGAGTTCTATGGCTACACCTTC CASSPTTEFYGYTF TRBJ1-2 . . TRBV18
TGTGCCAGCAGCCAAGAACCGGGACTAGACGCATCCTCGTCTAGCACAGATACGCAGTATTTT CASSQEPGLDASSSSTDTQYF TRBJ2-3 . TRBD2 TRBV4-2
TGTGCCAGCAGCCAAGAAGGGAGTCCCGGCGGCTATGGCTACACCTTC CASSQEGSPGGYGYTF TRBJ1-2 . . TRBV14
TGTGCCAGCAGCCCTAAGGGACAGGGGGCTTCACCCCTCCACTTT CASSPKGQGASPLHF TRBJ1-6 . TRBD1 TRBV7-3
TGTGCCAGCAGCTTAGGGCAGGGGTTCTCTGGAAACACCATATATTTT CASSLGQGFSGNTIYF TRBJ1-3 . . TRBV7-9
TGTGCCAGCAGCCCCGGGTTCGTAGGAGATACGCAGTATTTT CASSPGFVGDTQYF TRBJ2-3 few . TRBV6-1
TGTGCCAGTCGACAGGGGTATGGAGATACGCAGTATTTT CASRQGYGDTQYF TRBJ2-3 . TRBD1 TRBV19
TGTGCCAGCAGCCGGGGGGTAGCGGGTCTTGGCTACAATGAGCAGTTCTTC CASSRGVAGLGYNEQFF TRBJ2-1 . TRBD2 TRBV7-2
TGTGCCAGCAGTTTAGTCGGGAGCTCCTACAATGAGCAGTTCTTC CASSLVGSSYNEQFF TRBJ2-1 . . TRBV27
TGCAGTGCTAGATCTGACATTCAGTACTTC CSARSDIQYF TRBJ2-4 . . TRBV20-1
TGTGCCAGCAGTCGGAATAGCGGGGGCGCAGATACGCAGTATTTT CASSRNSGGADTQYF TRBJ2-3 . TRBD2 TRBV25-1
TGTGCTAGTGGTTTTACAGGGGAAAACTATGGCTACACCTTC CASGFTGENYGYTF TRBJ1-2 once TRBD1 TRBV12-5